This T cell receptor (beta chain) was sequenced during a study of regulatory T cells in long-lasting Graves disease. Study-wide background: Freshly diagnosed Graves' patients had used antithyroid drugs for under 3 months.

Library construction for TCR beta used iRepertoire HTBI primers and Arm-PCR of CDR3 regions. TCRdb fed the multiplex PCR reads into MiXCR, producing one record per CDR3 protein. There are some 340,000 distinct CDR3 sequences in the sample; around 11% occur only once, and 15% to 20% lies in the top ten. Many counts were recorded for this clonotype. Stated time point: newly diagnosed GD, antithyroid drugs for less than 3 months. TCR sequences were obtained from RNA taken from PBMCs. An endocrinology department located in Xi'an, China, was where the patients came from. The same specimen was also included in a second study, on T cells in Graves' hyperthyroidism and ophthalmopathy. From that paper: The HTBI primer set drove a first-round RT-PCR of the TCR CDR3. From stable hyperthyroidism, ophthalmopathy was separated by a 13 V-J model.

Here the sequenced sample was peripheral blood mononuclear cells (PBMCs), taken at new diagnosis, from a patient treated with antithyroid drugs. This TCR was recovered from a woman between 18 and 29 years old with Graves disease.

The CDR3 spells CASSYTGNEKLFF. The CDR3 region has the DNA TGTGCCAGCAGTTACACTGGAAACGAAAAACTGTTTTTT. V usage is TRBV6-2 or TRBV6-3 and J usage is TRBJ1-4; D gene uncertain. The V end lost 2 bases, the J end lost 8 bases, and 9 bases lay between the germline ends. The CDR3 covers 13 residues. From germline, CDR1 is MNHEY and CDR2 SVGEGT.